Listed below are T cell receptor beta chains from one sample, sequenced in a study of CD8 T cells in Susac syndrome. TCRdb ran MiXCR on the immunoSEQ multiplex PCR reads and lists one entry per CDR3 protein. This sample has 200,000 to 250,000 distinct CDR3 sequences, with approximately 95% found just once. The sample was CD4+ T cells from PBMCs. All receptors come from a human donor with multiple sclerosis. Each CDR3 is given with its conserved first and last residue. Fields, in order: CDR3 DNA, CDR3 protein, V gene, clone size, D gene, J gene. A D gene is named only where the DNA matches it firmly. The size field is filled for only some rows; it gives once, few, many or a size class.

CDR3 DNA: TGTGCCAGCAGCCCGACTAGCGGGGGCCCAGGTTGGGGCAATGAGCAGTTCTTC
CDR3 protein: CASSPTSGGPGWGNEQFF
V gene: TRBV4-2
clone size: .
D gene: TRBD2
J gene: TRBJ2-1

CDR3 DNA: TGTGCCAGCAGCTTTCGACAGGGGAAGGGCACCTTC
CDR3 protein: CASSFRQGKGTF
V gene: TRBV3-1
clone size: .
D gene: TRBD1
J gene: TRBJ1-2

CDR3 DNA: TGCGCCAGCAGCCTACAGTTAGGAGAGACCCAGTACTTC
CDR3 protein: CASSLQLGETQYF
V gene: TRBV5-1
clone size: .
D gene: .
J gene: TRBJ2-5

CDR3 DNA: TGTGCCAGCAGCTTCGGGCGGGGCAGCACAGATACGCAGTATTTT
CDR3 protein: CASSFGRGSTDTQYF
V gene: TRBV7-2
clone size: .
D gene: .
J gene: TRBJ2-3

CDR3 DNA: TGTGCCAGCAGTTTTTGGGGTGATAGCAATCAGCCCCAGCATTTT
CDR3 protein: CASSFWGDSNQPQHF
V gene: TRBV28
clone size: .
D gene: .
J gene: TRBJ1-5

CDR3 DNA: TGTGCCAGCAGCTTAGGTGGACGTTATTACGAGCAGTACTTC
CDR3 protein: CASSLGGRYYEQYF
V gene: TRBV7-8
clone size: .
D gene: .
J gene: TRBJ2-7

CDR3 DNA: TGTGCCAGCAGTGAAGGGGTAGGGGCCACGAGCACTGAAGCTTTCTTT
CDR3 protein: CASSEGVGATSTEAFF
V gene: TRBV6-1
clone size: .
D gene: .
J gene: TRBJ1-1

CDR3 DNA: TGTGCCAGCAGGAGACAGGGGAACTATGGCTACACCTTC
CDR3 protein: CASRRQGNYGYTF
V gene: TRBV6-1
clone size: .
D gene: TRBD1
J gene: TRBJ1-2

CDR3 DNA: TGTGCCAGCAGCACTACAGGGGGCTATGGCTACACCTTC
CDR3 protein: CASSTTGGYGYTF
V gene: TRBV6-5
clone size: .
D gene: TRBD1
J gene: TRBJ1-2

CDR3 DNA: TGTGCCAGCTCACCAGACCGTAACTTGGATAGCAATCAGCCCCAGCATTTT
CDR3 protein: CASSPDRNLDSNQPQHF
V gene: TRBV18
clone size: .
D gene: .
J gene: TRBJ1-5

CDR3 DNA: TGCAGTGCTAGGAAGGGTAGGAATGGCTACACCTTC
CDR3 protein: CSARKGRNGYTF
V gene: TRBV20-1
clone size: .
D gene: .
J gene: TRBJ1-2

CDR3 DNA: TGCAGTGCTAGACCCGAAGCAGGGATCTTGCTAGCCAAAAACATTCAGTACTTC
CDR3 protein: CSARPEAGILLAKNIQYF
V gene: TRBV20-1
clone size: .
D gene: .
J gene: TRBJ2-4

CDR3 DNA: TGTGCCGCAACAGGGGTTGGTAATTCACCCCTCCACTTT
CDR3 protein: CAATGVGNSPLHF
V gene: TRBV2
clone size: .
D gene: TRBD1
J gene: TRBJ1-6

CDR3 DNA: TGTGCCATTACTCCGGGACAGAATTGGGAGACCCAGTACTTC
CDR3 protein: CAITPGQNWETQYF
V gene: TRBV6-6
clone size: .
D gene: TRBD1
J gene: TRBJ2-5

CDR3 DNA: TGTGCCATCAGTGATACGACAGGGGGTCAAGATGGCTACACCTTC
CDR3 protein: CAISDTTGGQDGYTF
V gene: TRBV10-3
clone size: .
D gene: TRBD1
J gene: TRBJ1-2

CDR3 DNA: TGTGCCACCAGCGCAGGACGGCAGGGTGCCCATAATTCACCCCTCCACTTT
CDR3 protein: CATSAGRQGAHNSPLHF
V gene: TRBV15
clone size: .
D gene: .
J gene: TRBJ1-6

CDR3 DNA: TGTGCCAGCTCACCTCCTAGTTCCCCAGTAGGATATGGCTACACCTTC
CDR3 protein: CASSPPSSPVGYGYTF
V gene: TRBV18
clone size: .
D gene: .
J gene: TRBJ1-2

CDR3 DNA: TGTGCCTGGAGTCTGGGCGATCTTACAGATACGCAGTATTTT
CDR3 protein: CAWSLGDLTDTQYF
V gene: TRBV30
clone size: .
D gene: .
J gene: TRBJ2-3

CDR3 DNA: TGTGCCAGCCAGCTTATGGGGGCGAGTCGCACAGATACGCAGTATTTT
CDR3 protein: CASQLMGASRTDTQYF
V gene: TRBV7-2
clone size: .
D gene: .
J gene: TRBJ2-3

CDR3 DNA: TGTGCCAGCAGCTGGATTGGGGGTTCACCCCTCCACTTT
CDR3 protein: CASSWIGGSPLHF
V gene: TRBV5-6
clone size: .
D gene: .
J gene: TRBJ1-6

CDR3 DNA: TGTGCCAGCAGTTACGTTTCCGGGGGGGCCGGACATACGCAGTATTTT
CDR3 protein: CASSYVSGGAGHTQYF
V gene: TRBV6-6
clone size: .
D gene: TRBD2
J gene: TRBJ2-3

CDR3 DNA: TGTGCCAGCAGCTCAGGACGGACCAACACCGGGGAGCTGTTTTTT
CDR3 protein: CASSSGRTNTGELFF
V gene: TRBV7-3
clone size: .
D gene: .
J gene: TRBJ2-2

CDR3 DNA: TGTGCCAGCAGTTACCCCGGACTCACGGCTCCGTATTTT
CDR3 protein: CASSYPGLTAPYF
V gene: TRBV6-2/TRBV6-3
clone size: once
D gene: .
J gene: TRBJ2-3

CDR3 DNA: TGTGCCAGCAGCCAAGAAGTAGCGGGGGGGCCGATCCCAGATACGCAGTATTTT
CDR3 protein: CASSQEVAGGPIPDTQYF
V gene: TRBV4-2
clone size: .
D gene: TRBD2
J gene: TRBJ2-3

CDR3 DNA: TGTGCCAGTAGGCACTCTGGGGCCAACGTCCTGACTTTC
CDR3 protein: CASRHSGANVLTF
V gene: TRBV14
clone size: .
D gene: .
J gene: TRBJ2-6

CDR3 DNA: TGTGCCAGCACCCTTACAGGAGGAGAGACCCAGTACTTC
CDR3 protein: CASTLTGGETQYF
V gene: TRBV7-9
clone size: .
D gene: .
J gene: TRBJ2-5

CDR3 DNA: TGCAGCGTTGGGGTGGGGACTAATATGGAGAAGCAGTACTTC
CDR3 protein: CSVGVGTNMEKQYF
V gene: TRBV29-1
clone size: .
D gene: TRBD2
J gene: TRBJ2-7

CDR3 DNA: TGTGCCAGCAGCTCCGGTTCTGTGCAGTTCTTC
CDR3 protein: CASSSGSVQFF
V gene: TRBV7-9
clone size: .
D gene: .
J gene: TRBJ2-1

CDR3 DNA: TGTGCCAGCAGCTCCAGCCGACAGGGCTACCACTACGAGCAGTACTTC
CDR3 protein: CASSSSRQGYHYEQYF
V gene: TRBV13
clone size: .
D gene: TRBD1
J gene: TRBJ2-7

CDR3 DNA: TGCAGCTTGAGGGCCTCCTCCGGGACCCAGTACTTC
CDR3 protein: CSLRASSGTQYF
V gene: TRBV29-1
clone size: once
D gene: .
J gene: TRBJ2-5

CDR3 DNA: TGCAGCGTTGGGCAGGGGCCTATGAACACTGAAGCTTTCTTT
CDR3 protein: CSVGQGPMNTEAFF
V gene: TRBV29-1
clone size: .
D gene: .
J gene: TRBJ1-1

CDR3 DNA: TGTGCCAGCAGCTTGGACAATGCTAATGAAAAACTGTTTTTT
CDR3 protein: CASSLDNANEKLFF
V gene: TRBV7-9
clone size: .
D gene: .
J gene: TRBJ1-4

CDR3 DNA: TGTGCCAGCAGTACTAGAGGGCAGGAGACCCAGTACTTC
CDR3 protein: CASSTRGQETQYF
V gene: TRBV27
clone size: .
D gene: .
J gene: TRBJ2-5

CDR3 DNA: TGTGCCAGCAGTCTTGAGGGGGGCGTCTCTGAAGCTTTCTTT
CDR3 protein: CASSLEGGVSEAFF
V gene: TRBV27
clone size: .
D gene: .
J gene: TRBJ1-1

CDR3 DNA: TGTGCCATCAGTGCGCCCAGAGGCGAAGCTTTCTTT
CDR3 protein: CAISAPRGEAFF
V gene: TRBV10-3
clone size: once
D gene: .
J gene: TRBJ1-1

CDR3 DNA: TGCAGCGTGGCCGCGACCGCAGATACGCAGTATTTT
CDR3 protein: CSVAATADTQYF
V gene: TRBV29-1
clone size: .
D gene: .
J gene: TRBJ2-3

CDR3 DNA: TGCAGTGCTAGGGTATCGGGGACAGTCTACGAGCAGTACTTC
CDR3 protein: CSARVSGTVYEQYF
V gene: TRBV20-1
clone size: .
D gene: TRBD1
J gene: TRBJ2-7

CDR3 DNA: TGCGCCAGCAGTTCGACAGGGGGCGAAGAGACCCAGTACTTC
CDR3 protein: CASSSTGGEETQYF
V gene: TRBV5-1
clone size: .
D gene: TRBD1
J gene: TRBJ2-5

CDR3 DNA: TGTGCCAGCAACAGGGCGAACTATGGCTACACCTTC
CDR3 protein: CASNRANYGYTF
V gene: TRBV12-3/TRBV12-4
clone size: .
D gene: .
J gene: TRBJ1-2

CDR3 DNA: TGTGCCAGCAGCCCCCCGATCGGGGAGGACTATGGCTACACCTTC
CDR3 protein: CASSPPIGEDYGYTF
V gene: TRBV9
clone size: .
D gene: .
J gene: TRBJ1-2

CDR3 DNA: TGTGCCTGGAGTAGGGGACAGCTTAATTCACCCCTCCACTTT
CDR3 protein: CAWSRGQLNSPLHF
V gene: TRBV30
clone size: .
D gene: TRBD1
J gene: TRBJ1-6

CDR3 DNA: TGTGCCAGCAATCCGGCAGGCTCCTACGAGCAGTACTTC
CDR3 protein: CASNPAGSYEQYF
V gene: TRBV3-1
clone size: once
D gene: .
J gene: TRBJ2-7